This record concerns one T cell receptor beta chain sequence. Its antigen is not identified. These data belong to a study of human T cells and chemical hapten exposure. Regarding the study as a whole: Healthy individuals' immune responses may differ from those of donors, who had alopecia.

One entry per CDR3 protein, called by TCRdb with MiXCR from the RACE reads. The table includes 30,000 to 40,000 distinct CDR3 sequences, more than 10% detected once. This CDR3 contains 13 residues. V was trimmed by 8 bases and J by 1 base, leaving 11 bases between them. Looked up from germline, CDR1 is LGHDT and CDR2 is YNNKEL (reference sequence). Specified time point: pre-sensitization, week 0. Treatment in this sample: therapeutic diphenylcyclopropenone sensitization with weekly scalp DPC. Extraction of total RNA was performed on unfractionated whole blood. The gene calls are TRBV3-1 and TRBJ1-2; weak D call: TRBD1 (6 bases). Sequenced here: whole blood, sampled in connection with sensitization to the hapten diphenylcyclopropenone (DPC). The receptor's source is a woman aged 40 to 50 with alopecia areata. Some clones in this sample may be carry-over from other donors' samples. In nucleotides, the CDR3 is TGTGCCAGCCGCGGACAGCTTAACTATGGCTACACCTTC. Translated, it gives CASRGQLNYGYTF.